This is a list of T cell receptor beta chains from one sample in a study of metastatic and nonmetastatic thyroid tumors. TCRdb re-called the PCR reads via MiXCR. The table includes tens of thousands of clones, about 12% detected once. Sequencing was performed on tumor tissue. All receptors derive from a female donor with papillary thyroid cancer or a benign thyroid nodule (not recorded which). Some clones in this sample may be carry-over from other donors' samples. Both conserved end residues are part of each CDR3. Each record gives: J gene, V gene, clone size, CDR3 length, D gene, CDR3 protein, CDR3 DNA. D genes are given only for firm matches. The size of a clone is reported for some rows only, either as once, few or many, or as a class for expanded clones.

>TRBJ2-5|TRBV5-1|many|13|TRBD1
CASSIGTGETQYF
TGCGCCAGCAGCATCGGGACAGGGGAGACCCAGTACTTC
>TRBJ2-7|TRBV5-1|many|13|-
CASSPAGAYEQYF
TGCGCCAGCAGTCCAGCGGGCGCCTACGAGCAGTACTTC
>TRBJ1-5|TRBV19|many|16|-
CASSVQQQLSNQPQHF
TGTGCCAGTAGTGTCCAACAGCAGCTTAGCAATCAGCCCCAGCATTTT
>TRBJ2-3|TRBV30|few|17|TRBD1
CAWAPSGTGLWRGTQYF
TGTGCCTGGGCCCCCTCCGGGACAGGACTTTGGCGGGGTACGCAGTATTTT
>TRBJ2-6|TRBV11-1|few|16|-
CASSLATGFGANVLTF
TGTGCCAGCAGCTTAGCTACAGGGTTTGGGGCCAACGTCCTGACTTTC
>TRBJ1-5|TRBV12-3/TRBV12-4|many|13|-
CASSLEINQPQHF
TGTGCCAGCAGTTTAGAGATAAATCAGCCCCAGCATTTT
>TRBJ2-1|TRBV20-1|many|16|TRBD2
CSASGLAGVPGDEQFF
TGCAGTGCTAGTGGACTAGCGGGAGTGCCGGGTGATGAGCAGTTCTTC
>TRBJ1-6|TRBV9|many|15|TRBD1
CASSPTGQGDSPLHF
TGTGCCAGCAGCCCAACCGGACAGGGGGATTCACCCCTCCACTTT
>TRBJ1-2|TRBV7-9|many|14|TRBD1
CASSTPGQTYGYTF
TGTGCCAGCAGCACGCCGGGACAGACCTATGGCTACACCTTC
>TRBJ2-7|TRBV20-1|many|14|TRBD1
CSATAGQGFYEQYF
TGCAGTGCTACGGCGGGACAGGGGTTTTACGAGCAGTACTTC
>TRBJ1-5|TRBV19|-|18|-
CVSSVNPDRYYINQPQHF
TGTGTCAGTAGTGTCAACCCCGATAGGTATTATATCAATCAGCCCCAGCATTTT
>TRBJ1-2|TRBV9|many|14|-
CASSPQTVDYGYTF
TGTGCCAGCAGCCCCCAGACAGTGGACTATGGCTACACCTTC
>TRBJ2-1|TRBV20-1|many|14|TRBD1
CSAREDRGLNEQFF
TGCAGTGCTAGAGAAGACAGGGGGCTCAATGAGCAGTTCTTC
>TRBJ2-1|TRBV5-1|-|14|TRBD2
CASRRRGGYNEQFF
TGCGCCAGCAGACGGCGGGGGGGTTACAATGAGCAGTTCTTC
>TRBJ2-5|TRBV11-3|many|13|-
CASRLPKQETQYF
TGTGCCAGCCGACTTCCGAAACAAGAGACCCAGTACTTC
>TRBJ2-1|TRBV6-4|many|15|TRBD1
CASSDGQGSYNEQFF
TGTGCCAGCAGCGATGGACAGGGCTCCTACAATGAGCAGTTCTTC
>TRBJ2-2|TRBV12-3/TRBV12-4|many|13|TRBD2
CASSFAGERELFF
TGTGCCAGCAGTTTTGCGGGAGAACGGGAGCTGTTTTTT
>TRBJ1-6|TRBV5-4|many|14|-
CASSEDRGNSPLHF
TGTGCCAGCAGCGAAGACCGAGGGAATTCACCCCTCCACTTT
>TRBJ2-1|TRBV29-1|few|14|-
CSVEGRVSYNEQFF
TGCAGCGTTGAAGGCAGGGTATCCTACAATGAGCAGTTCTTC
>TRBJ2-1|TRBV28|many|16|-
CASSPLGRREHNEQFF
TGTGCCAGCAGTCCCTTGGGGCGGCGGGAACACAATGAGCAGTTCTTC
>TRBJ2-7|TRBV12-3/TRBV12-4|many|14|TRBD1
CASSYRGREYEQYF
TGTGCCAGCAGTTACAGGGGACGGGAATACGAGCAGTACTTC
>TRBJ2-1|TRBV27|few|15|-
CASSFLPWGHNEQFF
TGTGCCAGCAGTTTTTTGCCATGGGGTCACAATGAGCAGTTCTTC
>TRBJ2-3|TRBV6-1|few|18|-
CASSGRSHGVRFTDTQYF
TGTGCCAGCAGTGGAAGGTCGCATGGGGTTAGGTTCACAGATACGCAGTATTTT
>TRBJ2-7|TRBV10-2|many|11|TRBD2
CASSAGGEQYF
TGCGCCAGCAGTGCGGGGGGCGAGCAGTACTTC
>TRBJ1-2|TRBV7-8|many|13|-
CASSENRDYGYTF
TGTGCCAGCAGCGAAAATCGGGACTATGGCTACACCTTC
>TRBJ1-1|TRBV28|many|11|-
CASSTQFEAFF
TGTGCCAGCAGTACACAGTTTGAAGCTTTCTTT
>TRBJ2-7|TRBV20-1|many|14|TRBD2
CSARTSGSLNEQYF
TGCAGTGCTAGGACGAGCGGGAGTTTAAACGAGCAGTACTTC
>TRBJ1-6|TRBV6-2/TRBV6-3|-|14|-
CARSRAGAVSPLHF
TGTGCCAGATCCCGGGCGGGGGCTGTTTCACCACTCCACTTT
>TRBJ1-3|TRBV5-4|many|15|-
CASSLGAGPGNTIYF
TGTGCCAGCAGCTTGGGTGCGGGGCCAGGAAACACCATATATTTT
>TRBJ2-1|TRBV10-1|many|19|-
CASRGRDFEFSIGCGEQFF
TGCGCCAGCAGGGGAAGGGACTTCGAGTTTAGTATCGGGTGTGGCGAGCAGTTCTTC
>TRBJ2-1|TRBV20-1|many|15|-
CSAIVRGKWVNEQFF
TGCAGTGCTATAGTCCGCGGAAAATGGGTGAATGAGCAGTTCTTC
>TRBJ2-1|TRBV14|many|16|-
CASSPHPRSRLNEQFF
TGTGCCAGCAGCCCACACCCCCGGAGTCGCCTGAATGAGCAGTTCTTC
>TRBJ2-5|TRBV5-4|-|13|TRBD2
CASSSRDYETQYF
TGTGCCAGCAGCAGCCGGGACTATGAGACCCAGTACTTC
>TRBJ2-1|TRBV28|many|15|-
CASTLGSNYYNEQFF
TGTGCCAGCACCCTAGGAAGCAACTACTACAATGAGCAGTTCTTC
>TRBJ1-4|TRBV28|many|14|-
CASSLSRLGEKLFF
TGTGCCAGCAGTTTATCGAGGTTGGGTGAAAAACTGTTTTTT
>TRBJ2-1|TRBV5-1|many|13|TRBD2
CASSLSVSGEQFF
TGCGCCAGCAGCTTGTCGGTTAGCGGGGAGCAGTTCTTC
>TRBJ1-4|TRBV12-3/TRBV12-4|few|15|-
CASIWGQGVREKLFF
TGTGCCAGCATCTGGGGCCAGGGAGTGCGTGAAAAACTGTTTTTT
>TRBJ1-1|TRBV6-1|many|14|-
CASSNQGLNTEAFF
TGTGCCAGCAGCAACCAGGGTCTTAACACTGAAGCTTTCTTT
>TRBJ1-2|TRBV10-3|many|16|-
CAISESSGQPHGGYTF
TGTGCCATCAGTGAGTCGAGCGGCCAGCCCCACGGTGGCTACACCTTC
>TRBJ1-6|TRBV10-3|many|14|TRBD1
CAISGTGGDSPLHF
TGTGCCATCAGTGGAACAGGGGGAGATTCACCCCTCCACTTT
>TRBJ2-2|TRBV7-6|-|14|-
CASSLNPGVGGLFF
TGTGCCAGCAGCTTAAATCCTGGGGTAGGGGGGCTGTTTTTT
>TRBJ1-1|TRBV20-1|-|14|TRBD1
CSARGPDRGSEAFF
TGCAGTGCTAGAGGACCGGACAGGGGATCCGAAGCTTTCTTT
>TRBJ2-7|TRBV20-1|-|15|-
CSARRKGRSSYEQYF
TGCAGTGCTAGAAGGAAGGGACGGAGCTCGTACGAGCAGTACTTC
>TRBJ1-2|TRBV20-1|many|13|-
CSATPGRNYGYTF
TGCAGTGCTACCCCGGGACGGAACTATGGCTACACCTTC
>TRBJ1-5|TRBV15|few|15|-
CATSIDSRGNQPQHF
TGTGCCACCAGCATAGACTCCCGAGGGAATCAGCCCCAGCATTTT
>TRBJ2-7|TRBV12-5|many|16|TRBD2
CASGLTLAGSSYEQYF
TGTGCTAGTGGTTTGACCTTAGCGGGAAGCTCCTACGAGCAGTACTTC
>TRBJ2-7|TRBV28|many|17|-
CASSLDPRVPLSYEQYF
TGTGCCAGCAGTTTAGATCCCAGGGTACCACTTTCCTACGAGCAGTACTTC
>TRBJ2-7|TRBV29-1|many|14|TRBD1
CSSYRGKVSYEQYF
TGCAGCAGCTACAGGGGGAAGGTATCCTACGAGCAGTACTTC
>TRBJ2-2|TRBV6-2/TRBV6-3|many|18|TRBD1
CASRRGTGRLLNTGELFF
TGTGCCAGCAGGCGAGGGACAGGGAGGTTGTTGAACACCGGGGAGCTGTTTTTT
>TRBJ2-7|TRBV6-1|many|14|TRBD1
CASSPYRQGYEQYF
TGTGCCAGCAGCCCGTATAGACAGGGCTACGAGCAGTACTTC
>TRBJ2-7|TRBV6-1|many|11|TRBD2
CASSVSGPQYF
TGTGCCAGCAGTGTTAGCGGGCCTCAGTACTTC
>TRBJ2-6|TRBV18|many|16|-
CASSPPAGHGANVLTF
TGTGCCAGCTCACCACCTGCCGGGCATGGGGCCAACGTCCTGACTTTC